Below, 14 T cell receptor beta chains from the same sample are listed, as sequenced in a study of PD-L1 blockade in urothelial cancer. Method: immunoSEQ multiplex PCR; TCRdb's copy keeps in-frame clones and lacks some. The sample holds about 87,000 clones, approximately 88% seen once. Noted time point: pretreatment peripheral blood. Source: PBMCs, taken around atezolizumab (anti-PD-L1) treatment. The source of these receptors is a woman at least 80 years old with urothelial cancer.

In DNA form, the CDR3 reads TGTGCCAGTAGTATTGAAGGAGGACAGGGCGGTAAGCCCCAGCATTTT. Translation gives CASSIEGGQGGKPQHF. The rearrangement joins TRBV19 to TRBJ1-5; 8 positions agree with TRBD1. Germline V CDR1 and CDR2: LNHDA, SQIVND (reference sequence). The V and J ends lost 3 bases and 8 bases, in that order; junction bases with no gene match: 12. The CDR3 totals 16 residues.

This clone occurred once. V gene TRBV7-8 combines with J gene TRBJ1-5; D is unclear. This CDR3 spans 14 amino acids. CDR1 is SGHVS, CDR2 FQNEAQ, per germline. V was shortened by 2 bases and J by 4 bases, with 9 bases between the two germline ends. CDR3 protein: CASSLYMRNQPQHF. The CDR3, as DNA: TGTGCCAGCAGCTTATATATGAGGAATCAGCCCCAGCATTTT.

This clone was seen only once. The chain couples TRBV7-2 to TRBJ2-7; TRBD2 is a possible D gene (5 bases). Germline V CDR1 and CDR2: SGHTA, FQGNSA. The V end lost 1 base, the J end lost 6 bases, and 13 bases lay between the germline ends. The CDR3 contains 14 residues. The CDR3 spells CASSLVSGSGEQYF. The CDR3 DNA sequence: TGTGCCAGCAGCTTAGTTTCGGGGTCCGGCGAGCAGTACTTC. Based on the CDR3 plus reference TRBV7-2 and TRBJ2-7, the full variable domain is GAGVSQSPSNKVTEKGKDVELRCDPISGHTALYWYRQSLGQGLEFLIYFQGNSAPDKSGLPSDRFSAERTGGSVSTLTIQRTQQEDSAVYLCASSLVSGSGEQYFGPGTRLTVT.

The chain joins TRBV9 to TRBJ2-1, with D tentatively TRBD1 (5 bases). The germline gives CDR1 SGDLS, CDR2 YYNGEE. Trimming took off 0 bases at V and 1 base at J, with 5 bases between the two ends. The CDR3 is 14 amino acids. The CDR3 is CASSVGQSYNEQFF. CDR3 DNA sequence: TGTGCCAGCAGCGTAGGACAGTCCTACAATGAGCAGTTCTTC. Full variable domain (missing parts from reference TRBV9 and TRBJ2-1): DSGVTQTPKHLITATGQRVTLRCSPRSGDLSVYWYQQSLDQGLQFLIQYYNGEERAKGNILERFSAQQFPDLHSELNLSSLELGDSALYFCASSVGQSYNEQFFGPGTRLTVL.

The V call is TRBV10-3, the J call TRBJ2-3; TRBD1 matches at 7 bases. The CDR3 runs 14 residues. V shed 11 bases, J shed 6 bases, and the junction held 14 bases outside the gene matches. CDR1 and CDR2 (germline): ENHRY, SYGVKD. The CDR3 loop is CAAKTGMVSDTQYF. As DNA, the CDR3 is TGTGCCGCGAAGACAGGGATGGTATCGGATACGCAGTATTTT.

V is TRBV5-1 and J is TRBJ1-5; tentatively, D is TRBD1 (6 bases). V was pared by 4 bases and J by 3 bases, with 11 bases between. The CDR3 is made up of 14 amino acids. The V gene's germline CDR1 is SGHRS and CDR2 YFSETQ. The CDR3 is CASSPDRINQPQHF. CDR3 coding DNA: TGCGCCAGCAGCCCGGACAGAATCAATCAGCCCCAGCATTTT.

The rearrangement links TRBV5-1 to TRBJ2-1; 11 bases are shared with TRBD1. CDR1 is SGHRS and CDR2 is YFSETQ in the germline V gene. The CDR3 consists of 17 residues. The ends lost 3 bases at V and 7 bases at J; junction bases unmatched: 12. The CDR3 nucleotides are TGCGCCAGCAGCTCGGCCGTTGGAGGACAGGGGGCGAATGAGCAGTTCTTC. It codes for CASSSAVGGQGANEQFF.

This clone was recorded only once. V is TRBV27 and J is TRBJ2-5; TRBD2 matches at 9 bases. From germline, CDR1 is MNHEY and CDR2 SMNVEV (reference sequence). This CDR3 is built from 16 residues. V lost 2 bases and J lost 1; bases outside the gene matches: 5. CDR3 sequence: CASSLRGGRGQETQYF. As DNA, the CDR3 is TGTGCCAGCAGTTTACGGGGCGGGAGGGGCCAAGAGACCCAGTACTTC.

The chain has TRBV2 and TRBJ1-1; 7 bases are a match to TRBD1. This CDR3 has 16 residues. Germline loops: CDR1 SNHLY, CDR2 FYNNEI. V lost 6 bases to trimming and J lost 0 bases; unmatched junction nucleotides: 10. This CDR3 is CASSEQGSRMNTEAFF. The CDR3 bases are TGTGCCAGCAGCGAACAGGGGTCGAGGATGAACACTGAAGCTTTCTTT.

This chain joins TRBV7-3 and TRBJ1-2; 8 bases are a match to TRBD1. CDR1 and CDR2 (germline): SGHTA, FQGTGA. The J segment lost 6 bases and the V segment lost 0 bases, leaving 0 bases of the junction unmatched. This CDR3 is built from 13 residues. The CDR3, as DNA: TGTGCCAGCAGCTTAACGGACAGGGATGGCTACACCTTC. Translation: CASSLTDRDGYTF.

The chain has TRBV5-1 and TRBJ1-2; TRBD1 matches at 9 bases. The CDR3 extends over 16 amino acids. V trimming: 6 bases; J trimming: 0 bases; junction bases outside the gene matches: 9. CDR1 and CDR2 from the germline V gene are SGHRS and YFSETQ. The CDR3 is CASKQGAARSNYGYTF. Written as DNA, the CDR3 is TGCGCCAGCAAACAGGGGGCAGCGAGATCTAACTATGGCTACACCTTC.

The chain carries TRBV6-1 and TRBJ2-7; D perhaps matches TRBD1 (6 bases). Germline assignment: CDR1 MNHNS and CDR2 SASEGT. Deletions cut 6 bases from V and 3 bases from J, with 12 bases between. There are 13 residues in the CDR3. The CDR3 reads CASSATGFYEQYF. The CDR3 nucleotides are TGTGCCAGCAGCGCCACAGGGTTCTACGAGCAGTACTTC.

The gene calls are TRBV28 and TRBJ2-7; D is possibly TRBD1 (6 bases). V lost 4 bases, J lost 6 bases, and 16 bases lay in between. The CDR3 has 14 residues. From germline, CDR1 is MDHEN and CDR2 SYDVKM. CDR3 amino acids: CASSSPTGVREQYF. The CDR3 DNA is TGTGCCAGCAGTTCTCCGACAGGCGTCCGCGAGCAGTACTTC.

The chain carries TRBV18 and TRBJ2-7; 8 bases line up with TRBD1. CDR3 size: 13 residues. The junction had 8 bases not matched to a gene; V was cut back by 0 bases and J by 13 bases. In germline, CDR1 is KGHSH, CDR2 LQKENI. The CDR3 is CASSPPTGANIYF. The CDR3 region has the DNA TGTGCCAGCTCACCACCGACAGGGGCCAATATTTACTTC.